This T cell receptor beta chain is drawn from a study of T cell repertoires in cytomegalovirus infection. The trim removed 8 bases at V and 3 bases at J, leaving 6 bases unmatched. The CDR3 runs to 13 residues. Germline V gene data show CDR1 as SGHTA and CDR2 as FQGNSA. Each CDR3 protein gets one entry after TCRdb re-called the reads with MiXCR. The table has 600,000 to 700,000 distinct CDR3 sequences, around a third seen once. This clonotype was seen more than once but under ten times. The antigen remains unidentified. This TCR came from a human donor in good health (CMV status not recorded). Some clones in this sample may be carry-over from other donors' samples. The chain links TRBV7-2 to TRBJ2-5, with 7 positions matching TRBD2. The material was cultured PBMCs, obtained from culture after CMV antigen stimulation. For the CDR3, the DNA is TGTGCCAGCTCCAGCGGGGAAAAAGAGACCCAGTACTTC. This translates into CASSSGEKETQYF.